This T cell receptor (beta chain) came from a study of identical twins. Details on this clonotype: Its target is unknown.

A universal primer binding site was introduced by template switching. The final cDNA contained unique molecular identifiers. TCRdb fed the 5' RACE reads into MiXCR, producing one record per CDR3 protein. The repertoire holds roughly 250,000 distinct CDR3 sequences, with around 15% as singletons. Overall study results and limits: Zero-insertion results could be subject to partial confounding by invariant MAIT and iNKT cells. In cord blood, abundant beta clonotypes had fewer insertions; memory showed no trend.

CDR3 length: 13 amino acids. The ends were cut back, 9 bases at V and 3 bases at J, with 15 bases in the middle. Germline CDR1 LGHNA, CDR2 YNFKEQ. Source material: memory (CD45RO+) T cells sorted from blood. The rearrangement links TRBV4-2 to TRBJ2-7; the D gene is possibly TRBD1 (6 bases). This receptor was obtained from a woman aged 18-29 years in good health. In DNA form, the CDR3 reads TGTGCCAGGGGCCCTGGGGGCTACTACGAGCAGTACTTC. Amino acids: CARGPGGYYEQYF.